Listed below are T cell receptor beta chains from one sample, sequenced in a study of identical twins. TCRdb independently ran MiXCR on the 5' RACE reads; one entry per CDR3 protein. Of roughly 250,000 distinct CDR3 sequences in the sample, about 14% were seen once. Source material: memory (CD45RO+) T cells sorted from blood. These receptors all stem from a woman younger than 30 in good health. Both conserved end residues are part of each CDR3. Fields, in order: V gene, J gene, CDR3 length, clone size, D gene, CDR3 protein, CDR3 DNA. D genes are given only for firm matches. Only some rows state a clone size, as once, few, many or a class for expanded clones.

>TRBV3-1|TRBJ2-7|17|few|-
CASSQATPFQDPYEQYF
TGTGCCAGCAGCCAAGCCACCCCCTTCCAGGACCCCTACGAGCAGTACTTC
>TRBV20-1|TRBJ1-1|10|-|-
CSAIWEQAFF
TGCAGTGCTATATGGGAACAAGCTTTCTTT
>TRBV20-1|TRBJ2-7|12|few|-
CSATTDPLEQYF
TGCAGTGCGACGACGGACCCCTTGGAGCAGTACTTC
>TRBV5-1|TRBJ2-7|16|many|-
CASSPLTTLASGEQYF
TGCGCCAGCAGTCCTCTTACGACGCTAGCGTCGGGCGAGCAGTACTTC
>TRBV27|TRBJ1-5|16|few|TRBD1
CASSSKDRVGNQPQHF
TGTGCCAGCAGTTCCAAGGACAGGGTAGGCAATCAGCCCCAGCATTTT
>TRBV3-1|TRBJ2-1|19|-|TRBD2
CASSQEEAGGLILYNEQFF
TGTGCCAGCAGCCAAGAAGAAGCGGGGGGCCTGATTCTCTACAATGAGCAGTTCTTC
>TRBV20-1|TRBJ1-5|14|-|-
CSAQALTPNQPQHF
TGCAGTGCTCAAGCACTGACCCCTAATCAGCCCCAGCATTTT
>TRBV7-9|TRBJ1-4|16|many|TRBD1
CASSPDRGLSNEKLFF
TGTGCCAGCAGCCCAGACAGGGGTCTCTCTAATGAAAAACTGTTTTTT
>TRBV12-3/TRBV12-4|TRBJ2-2|15|few|-
CASSSALTSTRELFF
TGTGCCAGCAGTTCAGCTCTAACTAGTACCCGGGAGCTGTTTTTT
>TRBV5-1|TRBJ1-1|15|few|TRBD1
CASSSGTGEGTEAFF
TGCGCCAGCAGCTCGGGGACAGGGGAAGGGACTGAAGCTTTCTTT
>TRBV7-2|TRBJ2-7|15|many|TRBD2
CASRHIAGDYYEQYF
TGTGCCAGCAGACATATAGCGGGAGATTACTACGAGCAGTACTTC
>TRBV6-1|TRBJ2-4|13|many|-
CASSEGGGNIQYF
TGTGCCAGCAGCGAGGGGGGCGGAAACATTCAGTACTTC
>TRBV5-1|TRBJ1-1|14|-|-
CASSSGTKNTEAFF
TGCGCCAGCAGCTCCGGGACAAAGAACACTGAAGCTTTCTTT
>TRBV27|TRBJ1-1|13|few|-
CASRENLNTEAFF
TGTGCCAGCAGGGAAAATTTGAACACTGAAGCTTTCTTT
>TRBV20-1|TRBJ2-5|17|-|-
CSASTAWDPEGLETQYF
TGCAGTGCTAGTACTGCGTGGGACCCCGAGGGGTTGGAGACCCAGTACTTC
>TRBV20-1|TRBJ2-1|12|few|-
CSGITSYNEQFF
TGCAGTGGAATCACCTCCTACAATGAGCAGTTCTTC
>TRBV18|TRBJ1-2|12|-|-
CASRSPNYGYTF
TGTGCCAGCCGGAGCCCTAACTATGGCTACACCTTC
>TRBV5-1|TRBJ2-7|11|few|-
CASRRTYEQYF
TGCGCCAGCCGACGAACCTACGAGCAGTACTTC
>TRBV11-2|TRBJ2-7|14|-|-
CASSLDVSVYEQYF
TGTGCCAGCAGCTTAGATGTGTCGGTCTACGAGCAGTACTTC
>TRBV11-2|TRBJ2-5|14|-|-
CASSLGALVTTQYF
TGTGCCAGCAGCTTAGGGGCCCTAGTCACGACCCAGTACTTC
>TRBV29-1|TRBJ2-7|14|few|TRBD1
CSVAPGTGGYEQYF
TGCAGCGTCGCCCCCGGGACAGGGGGTTACGAGCAGTACTTC
>TRBV6-2/TRBV6-3|TRBJ2-5|14|-|-
CASSYTSGQETQYF
TGTGCCAGCAGTTACACCAGCGGGCAAGAGACCCAGTACTTC
>TRBV19|TRBJ2-1|13|few|-
CASSDRDPKSQFF
TGTGCCAGTAGTGACCGGGACCCGAAATCCCAGTTCTTC
>TRBV7-2|TRBJ2-1|15|many|-
CASSLEGFSYNEQFF
TGTGCCAGCAGCTTAGAGGGATTCTCCTACAATGAGCAGTTCTTC
>TRBV7-2|TRBJ2-3|17|few|-
CASSVYTGLGFTDTQYF
TGTGCCAGCAGCGTCTATACGGGGTTAGGATTCACAGATACGCAGTATTTT
>TRBV6-1|TRBJ1-1|13|few|-
CASSTYRTSEAFF
TGTGCCAGCAGTACGTACAGGACGTCTGAAGCTTTCTTT
>TRBV11-2|TRBJ2-2|14|-|TRBD2
CASRGGYATGELFF
TGTGCCTCCCGGGGGGGATATGCGACCGGGGAGCTGTTTTTT
>TRBV29-1|TRBJ1-2|12|-|-
CSGVDALYGYTF
TGCAGCGGGGTTGACGCTCTCTATGGCTACACCTTC
>TRBV7-8|TRBJ2-2|14|few|-
CASSSGLTAGELFF
TGTGCCAGCAGCAGCGGGCTAACAGCCGGGGAGCTGTTTTTT
>TRBV12-3/TRBV12-4|TRBJ1-3|14|many|-
CASDRGISGNTIYF
TGTGCCAGCGATCGGGGGATCTCTGGAAACACCATATATTTT
>TRBV30|TRBJ2-3|14|few|TRBD2
CAWTLVTSGDTQYF
TGTGCCTGGACCTTGGTGACTAGCGGAGATACGCAGTATTTT
>TRBV10-1|TRBJ2-3|13|few|-
CASASGGTDTQYF
TGCGCCAGTGCGAGTGGGGGCACAGATACGCAGTATTTT
>TRBV10-3|TRBJ1-3|17|few|TRBD1
CAISAPGQGNSGNTIYF
TGTGCCATCAGTGCTCCGGGACAGGGAAATTCTGGAAACACCATATATTTT
>TRBV6-2/TRBV6-3|TRBJ2-7|13|few|-
CASRPTGYYEQYF
TGTGCCAGCAGACCTACAGGGTACTACGAGCAGTACTTC
>TRBV29-1|TRBJ1-1|12|-|-
CSVLGVRTEAFF
TGCAGCGTCCTAGGGGTTCGCACTGAAGCTTTCTTT
>TRBV5-6|TRBJ2-1|14|many|TRBD2
CASSLGGGINEQFF
TGTGCCAGCAGCTTGGGGGGAGGGATTAATGAGCAGTTCTTC
>TRBV3-1|TRBJ1-2|14|-|-
CASSQDIGSYGYTF
TGTGCCAGCAGCCAAGATATTGGTTCCTATGGCTACACCTTC
>TRBV7-9|TRBJ2-7|12|-|-
CASSWDSFQQYF
TGTGCCAGCAGCTGGGACTCGTTCCAGCAGTACTTC
>TRBV7-6|TRBJ1-3|15|few|-
CASSLLTNSGNTIYF
TGTGCCAGCAGCTTATTGACAAACTCTGGAAACACCATATATTTT
>TRBV20-1|TRBJ1-1|10|-|-
CSARHTEAFF
TGCAGTGCAAGGCACACTGAAGCTTTCTTT
>TRBV6-1|TRBJ2-2|21|-|-
CASTSLIDYLGIGVNTGELFF
TGTGCCAGCACCTCCCTAATAGACTACCTTGGTATTGGGGTCAACACCGGGGAGCTGTTTTTT
>TRBV20-1|TRBJ2-3|10|-|-
CSPRWDTQYF
TGCAGTCCGAGGTGGGATACGCAGTATTTT
>TRBV3-1|TRBJ1-6|13|many|-
CASSQGRGAPLHF
TGTGCCAGCAGCCAAGGTCGGGGAGCACCCCTCCACTTT
>TRBV20-1|TRBJ2-1|16|-|TRBD2
CSAPRLAGGGANEQFF
TGCAGTGCTCCGCGACTAGCGGGAGGCGGGGCCAATGAGCAGTTCTTC